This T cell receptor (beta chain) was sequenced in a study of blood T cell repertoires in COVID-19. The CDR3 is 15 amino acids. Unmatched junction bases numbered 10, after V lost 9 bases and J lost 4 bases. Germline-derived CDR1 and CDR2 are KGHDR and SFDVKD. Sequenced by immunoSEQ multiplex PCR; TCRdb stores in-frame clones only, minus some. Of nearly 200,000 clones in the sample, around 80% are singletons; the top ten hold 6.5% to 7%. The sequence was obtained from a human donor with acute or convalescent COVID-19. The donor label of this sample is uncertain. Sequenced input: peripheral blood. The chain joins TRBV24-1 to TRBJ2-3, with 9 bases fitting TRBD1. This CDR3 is CATGDRVFSSDTQYF. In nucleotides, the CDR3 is TGTGCCACCGGGGACAGGGTCTTTTCGTCAGATACGCAGTATTTT.